This T cell receptor (beta chain) was sequenced in a study of T cells in Graves' hyperthyroidism and ophthalmopathy. Whole-study results and caveats: Ophthalmopathy could be told apart from stable hyperthyroidism with a 13 V-J model.

The source material, RNA transcripts, was used to amplify TCR beta CDR3 regions. TCR CDR3 regions were first amplified by RT-PCR with HTBI primers. TCRdb re-derived calls from the multiplex PCR reads in MiXCR, one entry per CDR3 protein. The sample lists roughly 570,000 distinct CDR3 sequences; approximately 44% were seen once. This clonotype occurred many times. Its antigen is not known. Losses at the gene ends were 6 bases for V and 2 bases for J; bases not matched to a gene: 3. The CDR3 is 13 residues long. Those patients with uncontrolled infection, other autoimmune disease, pregnancy or lactation were excluded.

This chain connects TRBV12-3 or TRBV12-4 to TRBJ2-5; TRBD1 matches 7 bases. Sequencing was done on a sample of peripheral blood or thyroid tissue (not recorded which). The TCR comes from an adult woman with Graves' disease, either hyperthyroidism or ophthalmopathy (not recorded which). This CDR3 is CASRGQSQETQYF. CDR3 DNA sequence: TGTGCCAGCAGGGGACAGTCGCAAGAGACCCAGTACTTC.